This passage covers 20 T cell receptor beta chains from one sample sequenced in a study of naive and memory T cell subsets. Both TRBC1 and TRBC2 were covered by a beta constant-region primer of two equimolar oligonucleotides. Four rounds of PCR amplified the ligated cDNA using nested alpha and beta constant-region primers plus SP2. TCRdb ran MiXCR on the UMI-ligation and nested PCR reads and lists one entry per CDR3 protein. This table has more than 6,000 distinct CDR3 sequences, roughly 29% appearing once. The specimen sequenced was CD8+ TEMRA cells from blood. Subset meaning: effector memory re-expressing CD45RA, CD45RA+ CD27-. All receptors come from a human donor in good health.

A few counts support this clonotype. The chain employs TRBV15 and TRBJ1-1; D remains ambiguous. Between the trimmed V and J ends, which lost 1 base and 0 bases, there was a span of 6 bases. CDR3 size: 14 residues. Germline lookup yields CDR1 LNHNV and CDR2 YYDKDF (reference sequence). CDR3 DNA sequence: TGTGCCACCAGCAGAGGAGGATTGAACACTGAAGCTTTCTTT. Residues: CATSRGGLNTEAFF.

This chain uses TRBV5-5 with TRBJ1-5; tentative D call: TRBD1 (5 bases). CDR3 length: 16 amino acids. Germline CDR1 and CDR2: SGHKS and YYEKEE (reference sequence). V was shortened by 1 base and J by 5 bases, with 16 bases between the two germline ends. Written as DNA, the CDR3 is TGTGCCAGCAGCTTGATAGGTGGGGCTGTTTATCAGCCCCAGCATTTT. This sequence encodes CASSLIGGAVYQPQHF.

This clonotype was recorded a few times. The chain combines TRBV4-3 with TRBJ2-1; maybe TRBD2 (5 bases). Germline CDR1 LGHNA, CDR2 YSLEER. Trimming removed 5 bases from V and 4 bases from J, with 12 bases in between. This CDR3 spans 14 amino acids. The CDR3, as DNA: TGCGCCAGCAGCACGGAGTCGGGGTACAATGAGCAGTTCTTC. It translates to CASSTESGYNEQFF.

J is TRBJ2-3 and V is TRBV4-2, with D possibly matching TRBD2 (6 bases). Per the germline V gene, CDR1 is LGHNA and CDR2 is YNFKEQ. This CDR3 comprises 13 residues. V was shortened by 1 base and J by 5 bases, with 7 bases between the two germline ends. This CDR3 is CASSQAGEDTQYF. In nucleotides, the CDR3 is TGTGCCAGCAGCCAAGCGGGGGAAGATACGCAGTATTTT.

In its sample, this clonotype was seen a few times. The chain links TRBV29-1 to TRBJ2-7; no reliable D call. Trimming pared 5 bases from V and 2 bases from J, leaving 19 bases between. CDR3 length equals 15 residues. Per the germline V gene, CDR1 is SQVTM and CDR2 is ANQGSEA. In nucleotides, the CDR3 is TGCAGCGTTACCCCCCCTGGCTCCAGCGCCTACGAGCAGTACTTC. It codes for CSVTPPGSSAYEQYF.

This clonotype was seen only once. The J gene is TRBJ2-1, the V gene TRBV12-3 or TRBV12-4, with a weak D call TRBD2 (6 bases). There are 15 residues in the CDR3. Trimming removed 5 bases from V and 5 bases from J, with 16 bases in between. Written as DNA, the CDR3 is TGTGCCAGCAGTCCTAGCTGGGACTTCGACAATGAGCAGTTCTTC. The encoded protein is CASSPSWDFDNEQFF.

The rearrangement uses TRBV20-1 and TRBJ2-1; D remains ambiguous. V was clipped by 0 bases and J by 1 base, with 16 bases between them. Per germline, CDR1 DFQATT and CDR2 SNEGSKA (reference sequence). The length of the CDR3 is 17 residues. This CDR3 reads CSARDELGLFSYNEQFF. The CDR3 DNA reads TGCAGTGCTAGAGACGAGTTAGGGCTCTTTTCCTACAATGAGCAGTTCTTC.

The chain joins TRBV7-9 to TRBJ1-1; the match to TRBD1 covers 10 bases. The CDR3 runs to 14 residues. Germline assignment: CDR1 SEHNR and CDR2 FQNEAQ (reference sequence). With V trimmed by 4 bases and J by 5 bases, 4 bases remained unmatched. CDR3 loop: CASSWWTGGTEAFF. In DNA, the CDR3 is TGTGCCAGCAGCTGGTGGACAGGGGGGACTGAAGCTTTCTTT.

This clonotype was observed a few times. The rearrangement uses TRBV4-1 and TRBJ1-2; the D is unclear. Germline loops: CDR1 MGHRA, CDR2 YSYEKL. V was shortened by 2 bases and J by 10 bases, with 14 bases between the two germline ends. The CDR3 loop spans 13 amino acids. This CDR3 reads CASSQPYDLNYTF. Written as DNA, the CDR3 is TGCGCCAGCAGCCAACCCTATGACCTAAACTACACCTTC.

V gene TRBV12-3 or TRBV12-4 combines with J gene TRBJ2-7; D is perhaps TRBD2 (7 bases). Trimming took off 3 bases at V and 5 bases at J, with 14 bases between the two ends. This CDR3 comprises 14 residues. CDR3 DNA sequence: TGTGCCAGCAGTTTGGCGAGGGGGGGCAACGAGCAGTACTTC. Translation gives CASSLARGGNEQYF.

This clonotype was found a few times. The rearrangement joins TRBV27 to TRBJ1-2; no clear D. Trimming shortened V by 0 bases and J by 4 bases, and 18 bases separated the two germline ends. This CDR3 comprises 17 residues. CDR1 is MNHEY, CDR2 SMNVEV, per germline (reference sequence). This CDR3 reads CASSLSPLHDSSYGYTF. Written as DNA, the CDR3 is TGTGCCAGCAGTTTATCCCCGCTCCATGATTCGAGCTATGGCTACACCTTC.

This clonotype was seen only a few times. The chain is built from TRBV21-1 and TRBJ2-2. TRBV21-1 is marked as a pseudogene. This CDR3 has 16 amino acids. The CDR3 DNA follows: TGTGCCAGCAGCAAATATCGTCTGGCGAACACCGGGGAGCTGTTTTTT. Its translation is CASSKYRLANTGELFF.

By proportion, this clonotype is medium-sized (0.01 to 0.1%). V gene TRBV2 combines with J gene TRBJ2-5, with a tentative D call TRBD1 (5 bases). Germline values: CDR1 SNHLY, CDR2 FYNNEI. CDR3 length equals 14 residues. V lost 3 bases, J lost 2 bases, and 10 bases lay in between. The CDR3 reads CASSEFDSQETQYF. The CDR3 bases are TGTGCCAGCAGTGAGTTTGACAGTCAAGAGACCCAGTACTTC.

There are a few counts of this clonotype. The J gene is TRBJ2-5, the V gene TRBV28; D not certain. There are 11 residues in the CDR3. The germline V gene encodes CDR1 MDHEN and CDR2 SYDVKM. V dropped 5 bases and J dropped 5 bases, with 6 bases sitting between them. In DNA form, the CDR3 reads TGTGCCAGCAGTAGGCCGGAGACCCAGTACTTC. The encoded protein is CASSRPETQYF. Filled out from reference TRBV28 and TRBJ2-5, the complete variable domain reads DVKVTQSSRYLVKRTGEKVFLECVQDMDHENMFWYRQDPGLGLRLIYFSYDVKMKEKGDIPEGYSVSREKKERFSLILESASTNQTSMYLCASSRPETQYFGPGTRLLVL.

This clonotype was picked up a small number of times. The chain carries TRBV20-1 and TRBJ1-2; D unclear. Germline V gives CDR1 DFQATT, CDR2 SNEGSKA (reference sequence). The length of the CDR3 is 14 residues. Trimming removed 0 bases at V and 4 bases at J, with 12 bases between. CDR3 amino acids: CSARDPGESYGYTF. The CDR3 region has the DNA TGCAGTGCTAGAGATCCTGGCGAGAGCTATGGCTACACCTTC.

Written as DNA, the CDR3 is TGTGCCAGCAGCTCGGGACAGGCGCCCGAGCAGTACTTC. Protein product: CASSSGQAPEQYF. V is TRBV13 and J is TRBJ2-7; 8 bases agree with TRBD1. The CDR3 has 13 amino acids. The J segment lost 6 bases and the V segment lost 4 bases, leaving 5 bases of the junction unmatched. Germline values: CDR1 PRHDT, CDR2 FYEKMQ (reference sequence).

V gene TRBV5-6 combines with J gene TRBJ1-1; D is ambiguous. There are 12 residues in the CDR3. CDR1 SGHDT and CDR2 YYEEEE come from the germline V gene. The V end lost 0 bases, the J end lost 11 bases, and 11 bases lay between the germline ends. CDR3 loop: CASSLGPFKAFF. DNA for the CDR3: TGTGCCAGCAGCTTGGGGCCCTTTAAGGCTTTCTTT.

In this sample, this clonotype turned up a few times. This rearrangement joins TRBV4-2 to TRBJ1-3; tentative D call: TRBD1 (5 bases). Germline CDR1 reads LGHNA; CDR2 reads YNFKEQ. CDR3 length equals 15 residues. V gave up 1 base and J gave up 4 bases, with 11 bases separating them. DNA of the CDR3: TGTGCCAGCAGCCAAGTTGCGACAGAAGGAAACACCATATATTTT. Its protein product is CASSQVATEGNTIYF.

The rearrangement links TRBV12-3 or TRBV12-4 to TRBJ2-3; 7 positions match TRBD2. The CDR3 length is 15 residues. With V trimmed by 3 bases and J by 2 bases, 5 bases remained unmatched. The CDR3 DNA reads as TGTGCCAGCAGTTTCTCGGGGGGAACCACAGATACGCAGTATTTT. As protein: CASSFSGGTTDTQYF.

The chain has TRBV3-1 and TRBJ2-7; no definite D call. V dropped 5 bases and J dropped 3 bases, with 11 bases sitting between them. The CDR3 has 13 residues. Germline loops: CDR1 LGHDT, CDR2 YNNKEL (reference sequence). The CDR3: CASSGQVYYEQYF. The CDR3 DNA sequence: TGTGCCAGCAGCGGGCAGGTTTACTACGAGCAGTACTTC.